A selection of T cell receptor beta chains follows, all from one sample in a study of T cells in Graves' hyperthyroidism and ophthalmopathy. In TCRdb, the multiplex PCR reads were re-called with MiXCR into one record per CDR3 protein. The table shows approximately 58,000 distinct CDR3 sequences, with 49% occurring only once. What was sequenced was blood. These receptors came from a woman in her twenties or thirties with Graves' ophthalmopathy. Both conserved end residues are part of each CDR3. Expanded clones are given a class, and other clones once, few, many or no size at all.

clone_size j_call v_call cdr3_aa
. TRBJ2-5 TRBV20-1 CSARSPGAQYF
. TRBJ2-2 TRBV7-9 CGSSLASGNTGELFF
. TRBJ2-5 TRBV2 CASRGFFLSKTQYF
. TRBJ2-3 TRBV29-1 CSVDTGQNTQYF
many TRBJ2-1 TRBV7-2 CASSLGDYNEQFF
many TRBJ1-5 TRBV28 CASRLGAVQPQHF
. TRBJ2-7 TRBV15 CATSRAQLRSGQYF
. TRBJ2-7 TRBV30 CAWRSTGLAGAFTCEQYF
many TRBJ2-2 TRBV19 CASISSGGELFF
. TRBJ2-1 TRBV24-1 CATSEPSGGAYNEQFF
many TRBJ2-3 TRBV6-5 CASSYISTSGATDTQYF
. TRBJ2-7 TRBV20-1 CSARETGDYEQHF
many TRBJ2-7 TRBV7-9 CASSLERAGRAEQYF
many TRBJ2-6 TRBV28 CASSSRRASGANVLTF
. TRBJ2-1 TRBV24-1 CATSDQPLLAGKNNEQFF
many TRBJ2-1 TRBV6-2/TRBV6-3 CASSYTSGSYNEQFF
once TRBJ2-5 TRBV7-8 CASSLGTAQKTQYF
. TRBJ2-6 TRBV11-3 CASSLSGGLAVNTGANVLTF
medium-sized TRBJ2-7 TRBV15 CATSTSRRYEQYF
many TRBJ2-1 TRBV5-1 CASSFRQGNYNEQFF
. TRBJ2-7 TRBV5-1 CASSLGAAESYEQYF
once TRBJ2-1 TRBV7-2 CASSLAVETNEQFF
many TRBJ1-4 TRBV4-1 CASSQVPDRSVKLFF
. TRBJ2-5 TRBV2 CASSFQGVGTQYF
many TRBJ1-2 TRBV20-1 CSAWDRLGEGYGYTF
. TRBJ2-1 TRBV15 CATMRRTSGSHNEQFF
once TRBJ2-6 TRBV14 CASSQGRGPDSGANVLTF
once TRBJ2-5 TRBV12-3/TRBV12-4 CASSLLEETQYF
many TRBJ2-7 TRBV5-4 CASSRQGGSGTGHEQYF
once TRBJ2-5 TRBV9 CASSGTSGSQETQYF
. TRBJ1-4 TRBV14 CASGQVSWAREKLFF
. TRBJ2-6 TRBV20-1 CSAPGTGGSGANVLTF
. TRBJ2-6 TRBV10-3 CAIRPGQAGANVLTF
many TRBJ1-2 TRBV27 CASSFAGYNYGYTF
many TRBJ2-1 TRBV5-6 CASSHGTSGRGRDEQFF
few TRBJ2-7 TRBV12-2 CASRSCGTSGIEQYF
many TRBJ1-3 TRBV5-6 CASSFRRNTIYF
many TRBJ2-5 TRBV7-2 CASSLGNRVQETQYF
many TRBJ1-6 TRBV5-6 CASSLRDRASPLHF
. TRBJ2-7 TRBV20-1 CSARAGVLREQYF
. TRBJ1-6 TRBV6-5 CASREAGLDSPLRF
many TRBJ2-5 TRBV4-2 CASSQNGGRGAETQYF
many TRBJ1-2 TRBV19 CASSIRDGGQRGYTF
. TRBJ1-5 TRBV6-1 CASSPIAGVANEPQHF
many TRBJ1-2 TRBV2 CASSDRLMNYGYTF
. TRBJ1-1 TRBV20-1 CSARVGTSGNTEAFF
. TRBJ1-1 TRBV29-1 CSILSRRTGESEAFF
many TRBJ2-1 TRBV6-5 CASSYRGLLAEQFF
. TRBJ2-1 TRBV6-1 CASSIADSSDKEQFF
many TRBJ1-6 TRBV19 CASSSYRGYNSPLHF
. TRBJ2-2 TRBV20-1 CSARASPGNTGELFF
once TRBJ2-1 TRBV9 CASSVGQGAEQFF
many TRBJ2-1 TRBV30 CASYSGSSYNEQFF
many TRBJ1-5 TRBV7-9 CASSKSSNQPQHF
few TRBJ1-5 TRBV18 CASSPRTGRNQPQHF
. TRBJ2-3 TRBV24-1 CASRDFGGTDTQYF
. TRBJ1-2 TRBV5-8 CAPILGPQGALYGYTF
. TRBJ2-1 TRBV6-4 CASSDSYRGVSNEQFF
. TRBJ1-5 TRBV5-4 CASSYPGQANQPQHF
many TRBJ2-2 TRBV20-1 CSARDEAVWRITGELFF